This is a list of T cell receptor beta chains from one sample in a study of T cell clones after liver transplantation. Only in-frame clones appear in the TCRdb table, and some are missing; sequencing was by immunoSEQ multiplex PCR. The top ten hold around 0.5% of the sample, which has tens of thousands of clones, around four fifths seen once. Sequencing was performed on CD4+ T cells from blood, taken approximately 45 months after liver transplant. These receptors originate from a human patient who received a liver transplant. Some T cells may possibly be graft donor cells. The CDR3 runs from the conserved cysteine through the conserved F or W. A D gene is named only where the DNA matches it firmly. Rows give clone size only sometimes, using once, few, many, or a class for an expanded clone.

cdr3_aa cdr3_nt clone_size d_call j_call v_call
CASSLNVWGYSSGANVLTF TGTGCCAGCAGTTTAAATGTCTGGGGTTATTCGTCTGGGGCCAACGTCCTGACTTTC . . TRBJ2-6 TRBV28
CASSPRTGGNEKLFF TGTGCCAGCAGTCCTAGGACAGGGGGTAATGAAAAACTGTTTTTT . TRBD1 TRBJ1-4 TRBV27
CASHRYLVDEQFF TGTGCCAGCCACAGGTACCTAGTGGATGAGCAGTTCTTC . . TRBJ2-1 TRBV6-1
CASREGGAREKLFF TGTGCCAGCAGAGAAGGGGGCGCAAGGGAAAAACTGTTTTTT many TRBD1 TRBJ1-4 TRBV6-1
CASSADGDPYNEQFF TGCGCCAGCAGCGCGGACGGGGATCCCTACAATGAGCAGTTCTTC . . TRBJ2-1 TRBV5-1
CASSLALTGAGANVLTF TGCGCCAGCAGCTTGGCCTTAACAGGGGCTGGGGCCAACGTCCTGACTTTC . TRBD1 TRBJ2-6 TRBV5-1
CATSRESGFYSNQPQHF TGTGCCACCAGCAGAGAGTCGGGTTTCTATAGCAATCAGCCCCAGCATTTT once . TRBJ1-5 TRBV15
CASMLRFGQYF TGTGCCAGCATGTTGCGTTTCGGGCAGTACTTC . . TRBJ2-5 TRBV6-8
CASSPWGGNTQYF TGTGCCAGCAGCCCCTGGGGAGGCAATACGCAGTATTTT . . TRBJ2-3 TRBV7-2
CASSWAGQGVNEQFF TGTGCCAGCAGTTGGGCGGGACAGGGCGTAAATGAGCAGTTCTTC . TRBD1 TRBJ2-1 TRBV28
CASSTGQQETQYF TGTGCCAGCAGCACCGGACAGCAAGAGACCCAGTACTTC . . TRBJ2-5 TRBV27
CASSLATSGASTDTQYF TGTGCCAGCAGCTTGGCGACTAGCGGAGCTAGCACAGATACGCAGTATTTT . TRBD2 TRBJ2-3 TRBV5-4
CASSPTDPRGTYEQYF TGTGCCAGCAGCCCGACAGACCCCCGTGGGACCTACGAGCAGTACTTC . . TRBJ2-7 TRBV5-4
CATSRETETQYF TGTGCCACCAGCAGAGAGACCGAGACCCAGTACTTC . . TRBJ2-5 TRBV15
CASSQDISRLLNTGELFF TGCGCCAGCAGCCAAGATATTTCGCGACTATTGAACACCGGGGAGCTGTTTTTT . . TRBJ2-2 TRBV4-3
CASRPQRETYNEQFF TGTGCCAGCAGGCCCCAGCGGGAGACCTACAATGAGCAGTTCTTC . TRBD2 TRBJ2-1 TRBV27
CSAGQANYGYTF TGCAGCGCAGGACAGGCGAACTATGGCTACACCTTC . TRBD1 TRBJ1-2 TRBV29-1
CASTITSTDTQYF TGTGCCAGCACCATCACTAGCACAGATACGCAGTATTTT . . TRBJ2-3 TRBV6-1
CASSTSGISYNEQFF TGTGCCAGCAGTACTAGCGGCATCTCCTACAATGAGCAGTTCTTC . TRBD2 TRBJ2-1 TRBV28
CASSLVGGAAANYGYTF TGTGCCAGCAGCCTCGTGGGAGGGGCAGCTGCTAACTATGGCTACACCTTC . . TRBJ1-2 TRBV5-4
CAISGQGSYEQYF TGTGCCATCAGTGGCCAGGGCTCCTACGAGCAGTACTTC . . TRBJ2-7 TRBV10-3
CASSTRDRGSNQPQHF TGTGCCAGTAGTACCCGGGACAGGGGAAGCAATCAGCCCCAGCATTTT . TRBD1 TRBJ1-5 TRBV19
CASREGTDTEAFF TGCGCCAGCAGGGAAGGGACGGACACTGAAGCTTTCTTT many . TRBJ1-1 TRBV5-1
CASSTGQARQGYGYTF TGTGCCAGTAGTACCGGACAGGCCCGACAAGGCTATGGCTACACCTTC . TRBD1 TRBJ1-2 TRBV19
CASSNFPTDTQYF TGTGCCAGCAGCAATTTTCCGACAGATACGCAGTATTTT . . TRBJ2-3 TRBV27